This TCR beta chain originates from a study of CD8 T cells in Susac syndrome. CD8+ and CD4+ T cells circulating in blood were sequenced for TCR beta. Control patients had untreated stable or active relapsing-remitting multiple sclerosis by revised McDonald criteria. The TEMRA cells underwent FACS enrichment, while the CD8+ and CD4+ T cells underwent negative isolation. RNA was extracted with the RNeasy kit, and a quantity of roughly 0.5 to 1 ug was reverse transcribed using random hexamers. The CDR3 of TCR beta was amplified by immunoSEQ multiplex PCR across 54 Vbeta and 13 Jbeta. From the immunoSEQ multiplex PCR reads, TCRdb called clonotypes with MiXCR, one entry per CDR3 protein. The sample has almost 450,000 distinct CDR3 sequences; around 85% are singletons. V was pared by 10 bases and J by 3 bases, with 7 bases of the junction left unmatched. The germline V gene encodes CDR1 SNHLY and CDR2 FYNNEI. The CDR3 is 14 residues long.

The gene calls are TRBV2 and TRBJ2-1; 9 bases are shared with TRBD2. This clonotype was sampled from a human donor with multiple sclerosis. Sequenced: CD8+ T cells from PBMCs. The CDR3 DNA reads TGTGCCATCCTAGCGGGACAAGGCTACAATGAGCAGTTCTTC. Translating gives CAILAGQGYNEQFF.